The entry below gives a single TCR beta chain sequence along with its context. No antigen is known for it. Trimming removed 4 bases at V and 4 bases at J, with 14 bases between. The CDR3 loop spans 13 amino acids. Germline lookup yields CDR1 SQVTM and CDR2 ANQGSEA. The data originate from a study of CD8 T cells in Susac syndrome. In the study overall: Among the Susac syndrome patients who underwent sequencing, about 6 had clinically active disease, while eight of them were in remission.

Reverse transcription of roughly 0.45 to 1 ug RNA was performed with random hexamers. Amplification of TCR beta CDR3 across 54 Vbeta and 13 Jbeta was performed with immunoSEQ multiplex PCR. Using its own MiXCR run on the immunoSEQ multiplex PCR reads, TCRdb lists one record per CDR3 protein. The sample has fewer than 150,000 distinct CDR3 sequences, 95% seen once. General study findings and limits: Clonal expansion involving Susac CD8+ cells peaked in TEMRA cells and active patients.

TEMRA cells were enriched by FACS, and CD4+ and CD8+ T cells were negatively isolated. Input material: CD8+ T cells from PBMCs. The genes are TRBV29-1 and TRBJ2-7; D gene uncertain. The receptor was isolated from a human donor with Susac syndrome. The CDR3 DNA reads TGCAGCGTTGTCTTGGCGGTAGAATACGAGCAGTACTTC. It encodes CSVVLAVEYEQYF.